Included here is one TCR beta chain sequence, with context. Its target is not known. The sample comes from a study of cytomegalovirus exposure and HLA in healthy donors. PCR amplification relied on 60 Vbeta primers (plus 13 Jbeta primers). TCRdb's copy holds only in-frame clones and misses some; the assay was immunoSEQ multiplex PCR. The sample contains roughly 110,000 clones, about 80% of which appear only once. V shed 10 bases and J shed 2 bases, with 14 bases lying between them. Germline CDR1 and CDR2: SNHLY and FYNNEI. CDR3 length equals 13 residues. Study-wide points: The authors excluded some V segments, including TRBV6-2 and TRBV6-3, as indistinguishable. Per published reports, the classifier diagnosed cytomegalovirus status with high specificity and sensitivity. Later, an analysis showed that TCR beta chains associated with HLA were more clonally expanded than others that were equally common.

This clonotype originated in a woman aged 30 to 39 in good health and CMV-seropositive. The sample consisted of PBMCs. The genes are TRBV2 and TRBJ1-2; D is unclear. CDR3 protein: CATGTGANYGYTF. CDR3 nucleotide sequence: TGTGCCACAGGAACGGGAGCCAACTATGGCTACACCTTC.